This T cell receptor (beta chain) was recovered during a study of molecular identifiers for immune sequencing clone quantification. Study-wide results and limits: Effector cells kept over 99% of their molecules in clones above 20 RNA copies, while naive cells kept under 1% there. Detecting spiked Jurkat TCR RNA from one cell among about a million naive cells was reportedly possible.

This clonotype showed up many times. Its antigen is as yet unknown. CDR1 and CDR2 (germline): SNHLY, FYNNEI. The V end was cut by 3 bases, the J end by 6 bases, with 17 bases between. The CDR3 has 16 residues. TCRdb re-called the PCR reads with MiXCR, one entry per CDR3 protein. The sample includes roughly 320,000 distinct CDR3 sequences, 20% to 25% of them seen just once. Every naive CD8 library was made from between about 18,000 and 1,100,000 sorted cells with 10%, 30% or 50% RNA. V is TRBV2 and J is TRBJ2-2; no clear D. This TCR came from a human donor in good health. Some libraries in this study had Jurkat cell RNA spiked in. Input material: naive CD8+ T cells from blood, with Jurkat cell RNA spiked in. The sample's subset: FACS-sorted CD8+CD4-CCR7+CD45RA+ naive T cells. The CDR3 protein is CASSEVSNPRAGELFF. The DNA of the CDR3 is TGTGCCAGCAGTGAGGTCAGCAACCCCAGAGCCGGGGAGCTGTTTTTT.